The 32 T cell receptor beta chains reported below all come from one sample, sequenced in a study of blood T cell repertoires in COVID-19 (dated by TCRdb to between 2020 and 2021). The method behind the library was the immunoSEQ multiplex PCR assay. TCRdb's version of the immuneACCESS table is confined to in-frame rearrangements and falls short of the full clone set. An unresolved V gene accounts for under half of the shortfall where checked; the remainder is of unknown origin. Across this sample there are roughly 200,000 clones, with 70% to 90% seen only once. Roughly 21% of the sample lies in the top ten. Sequenced material: peripheral blood. Source of these receptors: a man aged 55 to 70 with active or convalescent COVID-19.

The chain combines TRBV6-1 with TRBJ1-1, with a weak D call TRBD1 (5 bases). The CDR3 runs to 14 residues. The V and J ends lost 2 bases and 0 bases respectively, with 7 bases between them. Germline lookup yields CDR1 MNHNS and CDR2 SASEGT. CDR3: CASSERGMNTEAFF. The CDR3 bases are TGTGCCAGCAGTGAAAGGGGAATGAACACTGAAGCTTTCTTT.

This chain connects TRBV25-1 to TRBJ1-5; D gene uncertain. The CDR3 length is 14 residues. CDR1 MGHDK and CDR2 SYGVNS come from the germline V gene. The V end was cut by 5 bases, the J end by 3 bases, with 11 bases between. The CDR3 DNA follows: TGTGCCAGCAGTATCCTGGCAGTCAATCAGCCCCAGCATTTT. Its protein product is CASSILAVNQPQHF.

The CDR3 loop reads CASSPQGAAAFF. The DNA for the CDR3 is TGTGCCAGCAGCCCTCAAGGGGCGGCGGCTTTCTTT. The chain links TRBV12-3 or TRBV12-4 to TRBJ1-1; maybe TRBD1 (5 bases). The CDR3 sequence is 12 residues long. The germline V and J ends were trimmed by 6 bases and 11 bases, with 16 bases remaining between them.

This chain connects TRBV27 to TRBJ1-1, with 7 positions matching TRBD1. V dropped 0 bases and J dropped 2; count of bases not matched to a gene: 3. There are 15 residues in the CDR3. Germline CDR1 reads MNHEY; CDR2 reads SMNVEV (reference sequence). The CDR3 spells CASSLSWTGNTEAFF. CDR3 nucleotides: TGTGCCAGCAGTTTATCCTGGACAGGTAACACTGAAGCTTTCTTT.

The chain uses TRBV11-2 and TRBJ1-2, with 10 nucleotides matching TRBD1. CDR3 size: 14 residues. Germline trimming cut 1 base from V and 6 bases from J; bases unmatched to any gene: 2. Germline lookup yields CDR1 SGHAT and CDR2 FQNNGV. CDR3 protein: CASSLAGTGDGYTF. The CDR3 coding sequence is TGTGCCAGCAGCTTAGCCGGGACAGGGGATGGCTACACCTTC.

The genes are TRBV6-5 and TRBJ1-1; TRBD1 is a possible D gene (6 bases). Germline CDR1 reads MNHEY; CDR2 reads SVGAGI. With 9 bases removed from V and 4 bases from J, the gap between germline ends came to 15 bases. The CDR3 has 13 amino acids. The CDR3 sequence is CASQENRVTEAFF. The CDR3 DNA is TGTGCCAGTCAAGAAAACAGGGTCACTGAAGCTTTCTTT.

The genes are TRBV27 and TRBJ1-2, with 7 bases fitting TRBD1. The V gene end was trimmed by 5 bases and the J gene end by 0 bases; junction bases not matched to a gene: 3. The CDR3 is made up of 14 amino acids. CDR1 and CDR2 from the germline V gene are MNHEY and SMNVEV (reference sequence). This CDR3 is CASSLGTANYGYTF. CDR3 nucleotide sequence: TGTGCCAGCAGTCTCGGGACAGCTAACTATGGCTACACCTTC.

The CDR3 reads CASSEGHGYTF. The CDR3 nucleotides read TGTGCCAGCAGTGAGGGCCACGGCTACACCTTC. The chain links TRBV6-4 to TRBJ1-2; D is unresolved. V shed 3 bases and J shed 8 bases, with 7 bases lying between them. Germline assignment: CDR1 MRHNA and CDR2 SNTAGT. There are 11 residues in the CDR3.

This rearrangement joins TRBV6-6 to TRBJ2-7; D is undetermined. CDR3 length equals 12 residues. Germline loops: CDR1 MNHNY, CDR2 SVGAGI (reference sequence). Trimming shortened V by 6 bases and J by 6 bases, and 12 bases separated the two germline ends. The CDR3 loop reads CASRLTALEQYF. DNA of the CDR3: TGTGCCAGCAGACTAACCGCTCTCGAGCAGTACTTC.

V and J are TRBV30 and TRBJ1-2; weak D call: TRBD1 (6 bases). Germline lookup yields CDR1 GTSNPN and CDR2 SVGIG (reference sequence). V was shortened by 3 bases and J by 4 bases, with 18 bases between the two germline ends. The CDR3 runs to 15 residues. As DNA, the CDR3 is TGTGCCTGGAGGAGGAAACCTACAGGGTCCTATGGCTACACCTTC. The encoded protein is CAWRRKPTGSYGYTF.

The chain employs TRBV11-2 and TRBJ2-7; D is possibly TRBD1 (6 bases). The CDR3 consists of 14 residues. Trimming left V 2 bases short and J 2 bases short, with 10 bases between. Germline CDR1 reads SGHAT; CDR2 reads FQNNGV. This CDR3 is CASSLTGQAYEQYF. The CDR3 nucleotides read TGTGCCAGCAGCTTAACAGGGCAGGCCTACGAGCAGTACTTC.

This sequence joins TRBV5-4 and TRBJ2-5; 10 bases align to TRBD2. The CDR3 extends over 17 amino acids. Germline trimming cut 1 base from V and 2 bases from J; bases unmatched to any gene: 8. Germline V gives CDR1 SGHNT, CDR2 YYREEE (reference sequence). For the CDR3, the DNA is TGTGCCAGCAGCTTGAAGCGGGCTAGCGGGGGACAAGAGACCCAGTACTTC. It specifies CASSLKRASGGQETQYF.

Judged by abundance, this clone is medium-sized (0.01 to 0.1%). The rearrangement uses TRBV30 and TRBJ2-2; D unresolved. There are 16 residues in the CDR3. V shed 0 bases and J shed 0 bases, with 11 bases lying between them. CDR1 and CDR2 from the germline V gene are GTSNPN and SVGIG (reference sequence). The CDR3 coding sequence is TGTGCCTGGAGTGTACAAACGGAGCCGAACACCGGGGAGCTGTTTTTT. As protein: CAWSVQTEPNTGELFF.

The chain uses TRBV3-1 (or the pseudogene TRBV3-2) and TRBJ1-6; 7 bases line up with TRBD1. J was trimmed by 7 bases and V by 4 bases; bases with no gene match: 7. The CDR3 is made up of 15 amino acids. Germline assignment: CDR1 LGHDT and CDR2 YNNKEL (reference sequence). The CDR3 nucleotides are TGTGCCAGCAGCCCGCGACAGGGCTTAAATTCACCCCTCCACTTT. It is translated as CASSPRQGLNSPLHF.

The chain links TRBV6-5 to TRBJ2-2; 10 bases line up with TRBD1. Per germline, CDR1 MNHEY and CDR2 SVGAGI. The junction had 6 bases not matched to a gene; V was cut back by 5 bases and J by 6 bases. This CDR3 comprises 15 residues. The CDR3 is CASSLGTGVAGELFF. The CDR3 DNA reads TGTGCCAGCAGTCTCGGGACAGGGGTGGCCGGGGAGCTGTTTTTT.

This clone has just one count. The chain is built from TRBV5-6 and TRBJ2-7, with 7 bases identical to TRBD1. Per germline, CDR1 SGHDT and CDR2 YYEEEE. The CDR3 is 13 residues long. V shed 3 bases, J shed 7 bases, and the junction held 7 bases outside the gene matches. The CDR3 nucleotides are TGTGCCAGCAGCTGGGGACAGCCAAATGAGCAGTACTTC. Translating it yields CASSWGQPNEQYF.

This clone occurred a few times. The V and J genes are TRBV6-5 and TRBJ2-4; D perhaps matches TRBD1 (5 bases). With 6 bases removed from V and 1 base from J, the gap between germline ends came to 13 bases. Germline-derived CDR1 and CDR2 are MNHEY and SVGAGI. The CDR3 has 15 amino acids. The CDR3 DNA is TGTGCCAGCAGCCGTGGACATGCGGCCAAAAACATTCAGTACTTC. Protein: CASSRGHAAKNIQYF.

This clone appeared a few times. The rearrangement links TRBV3-1 (or the pseudogene TRBV3-2) to TRBJ2-2, with no clear D. Trimming cost V 1 base and J 3 bases, with 6 bases left between them. Germline V gene lookup returns CDR1 LGHDT and CDR2 YNNKEL (reference sequence). CDR3 length: 14 residues. The DNA of the CDR3 is TGTGCCAGCAGCCAAGTACAGCACACCGGGGAGCTGTTTTTT. Its translation is CASSQVQHTGELFF.

The rearrangement links TRBV14 to TRBJ2-3, with D maybe TRBD1 (6 bases). CDR3 length: 15 amino acids. Germline assignment: CDR1 SGHDN and CDR2 FVKESK. V dropped 5 bases and J dropped 0 bases, with 12 bases sitting between them. Written as DNA, the CDR3 is TGTGCCAGCAGCTCCCGACAGGCCAGCACAGATACGCAGTATTTT. Translated, it gives CASSSRQASTDTQYF.

This chain joins TRBV10-3 and TRBJ1-2, with a tentative D call TRBD1 (5 bases). CDR3 length: 14 amino acids. CDR1 and CDR2 from the germline V gene are ENHRY and SYGVKD. V lost 2 bases, J lost 7 bases, and 14 bases lay in between. The CDR3 DNA is TGTGCCATCAGTGAGATAGGGGAGGATAGTGGCTACACCTTC. Translated, it gives CAISEIGEDSGYTF.

This clone was picked up a small number of times. The chain recombines TRBV24-1 with TRBJ1-5, with a possible D match to TRBD1 (6 bases). This CDR3 comprises 13 residues. The V end was cut by 9 bases, the J end by 4 bases, with 12 bases between. The germline V gene encodes CDR1 KGHDR and CDR2 SFDVKD. The DNA for the CDR3 is TGTGCCACCGCAACAGGGAATAATCAGCCCCAGCATTTT. Translating gives CATATGNNQPQHF.

The chain is built from TRBV10-3 and TRBJ1-1, with a possible D match to TRBD1 (6 bases). The CDR3 runs 13 residues. V shed 4 bases and J shed 1 base, with 7 bases lying between them. Per the germline V gene, CDR1 is ENHRY and CDR2 is SYGVKD. CDR3 residues: CAISGQANTEAFF. In DNA form, the CDR3 reads TGTGCCATCAGTGGACAGGCGAACACTGAAGCTTTCTTT.

This chain joins TRBV7-3 and TRBJ1-2; 7 nucleotides align to TRBD1. V dropped 4 bases and J dropped 7; count of bases not matched to a gene: 9. Per germline, CDR1 SGHTA and CDR2 FQGTGA. CDR3 size: 14 residues. CDR3 DNA sequence: TGTGCCAGCAGCTCGACGGGGACAGTCGGTGGCTACACCTTC. It specifies CASSSTGTVGGYTF.

The chain combines TRBV10-3 with TRBJ1-6; D gene unclear. V lost 2 bases and J lost 7, with 6 bases in between. CDR1 and CDR2 from the germline V gene are ENHRY and SYGVKD. CDR3 length: 13 residues. The CDR3 reads CAISEETNSPLHF. The CDR3 DNA reads as TGTGCCATCAGTGAGGAGACAAATTCACCCCTCCACTTT.

V usage is TRBV9 and J usage is TRBJ1-2, with a tentative D call TRBD1 (5 bases). CDR3 size: 13 residues. The V gene's germline CDR1 is SGDLS and CDR2 YYNGEE. Trimming took 4 bases from V and 4 from J, leaving 11 bases between them. The CDR3 region is CASSIQVSYGYTF. CDR3 coding DNA: TGTGCCAGCAGCATACAGGTCTCCTATGGCTACACCTTC.

This clone was detected only once. The chain recombines TRBV5-1 with TRBJ2-7; D unclear. CDR1 and CDR2 from the germline V gene are SGHRS and YFSETQ. Trimming took 1 base from V and 2 from J, leaving 7 bases between them. The CDR3 has 13 amino acids. The CDR3 loop reads CASSLFRTYEQYF. CDR3 nucleotide sequence: TGCGCCAGCAGCTTGTTCAGAACCTACGAGCAGTACTTC.

For the CDR3, the DNA is TGTGCCAGCAGTTCGTGGCGGGGGGGGACCCAGTACTTC. Its translation is CASSSWRGGTQYF. The chain carries TRBV12-3 or TRBV12-4 and TRBJ2-5; 9 bases match TRBD2. V dropped 4 bases and J dropped 7; count of bases not matched to a gene: 4. This CDR3 comprises 13 residues.

The chain joins TRBV4-1 to TRBJ1-1; D unclear. With 1 base removed from V and 5 bases from J, the gap between germline ends came to 14 bases. The CDR3 sequence is 15 residues long. The germline V gene encodes CDR1 MGHRA and CDR2 YSYEKL. As DNA, the CDR3 is TGCGCCAGCAGCCAAGTTTGGACTCAAAGGACTGAAGCTTTCTTT. Protein: CASSQVWTQRTEAFF.

This clone is a singleton in its sample. The chain joins TRBV6-5 to TRBJ1-2; unclear D gene. This CDR3 has 15 amino acids. In germline, CDR1 is MNHEY, CDR2 SVGAGI. Trimming took off 6 bases at V and 0 bases at J, with 14 bases between the two ends. Written as DNA, the CDR3 is TGTGCCAGCAGGGCCAGTTCTCAAGCTAACTATGGCTACACCTTC. It translates to CASRASSQANYGYTF.

The CDR3 bases are TGTGCCAGCAGTCCTGCCGTAGGACAGACCTACGAGCAGTACTTC. It is translated as CASSPAVGQTYEQYF. J is TRBJ2-7 and V is TRBV9; maybe TRBD1 (6 bases). Trimming left V 5 bases short and J 2 bases short, with 17 bases between. CDR3 length: 15 residues. CDR1 is SGDLS and CDR2 is YYNGEE in the germline V gene.

The chain employs TRBV7-7 and TRBJ2-5; D ambiguous. V lost 5 bases and J 7 bases, leaving 17 bases between the germline ends. This CDR3 comprises 14 residues. CDR1 and CDR2 from the germline V gene are SSHAT and FNYEAQ (reference sequence). The CDR3 nucleotides read TGTGCCAGCAGCCCGACTTTCGACCGTGGGACCCAGTACTTC. As protein: CASSPTFDRGTQYF.

This chain joins TRBV4-1 and TRBJ2-4, with D tentatively TRBD2 (6 bases). This CDR3 spans 13 amino acids. V lost 1 base to trimming and J lost 8 bases, with 9 bases between them. In germline, CDR1 is MGHRA, CDR2 YSYEKL. The CDR3 DNA sequence: TGCGCCAGCAGCCAAGCTTGGGGGGACATTCAGTACTTC. Residues: CASSQAWGDIQYF.